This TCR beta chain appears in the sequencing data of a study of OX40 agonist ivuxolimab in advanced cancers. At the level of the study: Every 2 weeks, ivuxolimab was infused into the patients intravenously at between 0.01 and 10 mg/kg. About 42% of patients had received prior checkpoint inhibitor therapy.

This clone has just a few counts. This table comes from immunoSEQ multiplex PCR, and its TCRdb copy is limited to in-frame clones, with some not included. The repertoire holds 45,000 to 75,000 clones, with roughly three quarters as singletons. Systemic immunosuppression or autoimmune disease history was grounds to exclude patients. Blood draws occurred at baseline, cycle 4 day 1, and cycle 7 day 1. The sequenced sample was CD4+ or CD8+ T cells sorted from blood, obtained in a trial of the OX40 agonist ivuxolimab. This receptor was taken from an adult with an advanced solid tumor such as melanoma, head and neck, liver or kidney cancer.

CDR3 residues: CASSGQLNEQYF. The CDR3, as DNA: TGCGCCAGCAGCGGCCAGCTCAACGAGCAGTACTTC. The chain links TRBV5-1 to TRBJ2-7; D unresolved. With 4 bases removed from V and 5 bases from J, the gap between germline ends came to 10 bases. The V gene's germline CDR1 is SGHRS and CDR2 YFSETQ. CDR3 length: 12 amino acids.